This T cell receptor (gamma chain) was recorded in a study of Vδ1+ human thymocytes. Worth noting for this clone: Its antigen is not known. The same CDR3 also results from other DNA sequences found in this sample.

Study-wide findings and caveats: Thymic TRG and TRD repertoires appeared highly polyclonal, with Gaussian CDR3 length distributions.

The germline CDR1 and CDR2 sequences are EGSNGY and YDSYNSKV. The CDR3 consists of 15 residues. V was clipped by 0 bases and J by 6 bases; unmatched bases: 7. Sequences come from RNA converted to cDNA by reverse transcription. CDR3 amplicons came from multiplex PCR with pooled V-gene forward and constant-region reverse primers. TCRdb re-analyzed the multiplex PCR reads via CATT. The sample shows about 27,000 gamma-chain clones, 20% to 25% of them seen only once. This sequence originates from a boy under three years old who had congenital heart surgery. V gene TRGV2 combines with J gene TRGJP2. Sample: Vdelta1+ gamma-delta thymocytes from the thymus. Regarding subset: FACS-sorted CD3+ TCRalphabeta- TCRVdelta1+ TCRVdelta2- thymocytes. CDR3 sequence reads: CATWDGPGGDWIKTF. The DNA for the CDR3 is TGTGCCACCTGGGACGGGCCGGGCGGTGATTGGATCAAGACGTTT.